This T cell receptor beta chain was found in a study of blood T cells in healthy people across ages. Study-level results: Donors of long life had a larger count of naive CD4+ cells and greater diversity than aged donors.

This CDR3 has 13 residues. Germline-derived CDR1 and CDR2 are SGHRS and YFSETQ. The V end lost 0 bases, the J end lost 4 bases, and 6 bases lay between the germline ends. Peripheral blood, roughly 9.3 milliliters per donor, was collected. A J-beta primer mix and a sample-barcoded 5' primer were used in a second PCR of roughly 6 to 11 cycles. TCRdb recomputed calls from the 5' RACE reads with MiXCR, one row per CDR3 protein. The sample has about 1.4 million distinct CDR3 sequences; roughly 60% are singletons. As for this clonotype: Its cognate antigen is unknown.

The receptor comes from a man younger than 30 in good health. The chain carries TRBV5-1 and TRBJ2-3; D is unclear. Sequencing input: blood. CDR3 bases: TGCGCCAGCAGCTTGGCCTTTGCAGATACGCAGTATTTT. As protein: CASSLAFADTQYF. The full variable domain, its missing parts supplied by reference TRBV5-1 and TRBJ2-3, is KAGVTQTPRYLIKTRGQQVTLSCSPISGHRSVSWYQQTPGQGLQFLFEYFSETQRNKGNFPGRFSGRQFSNSRSEMNVSTLELGDSALYLCASSLAFADTQYFGPGTRLTVL.